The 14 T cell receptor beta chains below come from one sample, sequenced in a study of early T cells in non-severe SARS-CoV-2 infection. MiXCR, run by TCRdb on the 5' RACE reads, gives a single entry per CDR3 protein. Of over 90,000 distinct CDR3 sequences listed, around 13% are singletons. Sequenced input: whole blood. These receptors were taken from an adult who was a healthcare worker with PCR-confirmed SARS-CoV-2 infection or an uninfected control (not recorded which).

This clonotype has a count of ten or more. The CDR3: CSASDQKYEQYF. CDR3 nucleotides: TGCAGTGCTAGTGACCAAAAATACGAGCAGTACTTC. The chain couples TRBV20-1 to TRBJ2-7, with D unclear. The V gene's germline CDR1 is DFQATT and CDR2 SNEGSKA (reference sequence). This CDR3 has 12 amino acids. V lost 3 bases to trimming and J lost 4 bases, with 10 bases between them.

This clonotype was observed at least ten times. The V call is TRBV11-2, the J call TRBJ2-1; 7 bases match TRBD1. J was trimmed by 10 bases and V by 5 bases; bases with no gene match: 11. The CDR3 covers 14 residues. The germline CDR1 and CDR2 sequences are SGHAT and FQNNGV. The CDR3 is CASSLTGSVKEQFF. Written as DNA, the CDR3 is TGTGCCAGCAGCCTGACAGGGTCGGTAAAGGAGCAGTTCTTC.

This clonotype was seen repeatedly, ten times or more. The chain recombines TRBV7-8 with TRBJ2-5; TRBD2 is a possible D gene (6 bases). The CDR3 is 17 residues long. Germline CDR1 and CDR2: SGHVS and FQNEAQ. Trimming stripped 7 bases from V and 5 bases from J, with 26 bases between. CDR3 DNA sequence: TGTGCCAGCATCCCTAGACTAGTGACACTCTCACTGGAGACCCAGTACTTC. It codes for CASIPRLVTLSLETQYF.

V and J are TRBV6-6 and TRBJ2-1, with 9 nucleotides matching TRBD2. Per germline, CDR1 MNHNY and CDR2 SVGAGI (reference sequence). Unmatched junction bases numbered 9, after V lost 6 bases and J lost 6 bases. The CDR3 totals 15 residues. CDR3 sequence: CASSLLAGVTNEQFF. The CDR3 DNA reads TGTGCCAGCAGCCTACTAGCGGGCGTTACCAATGAGCAGTTCTTC.

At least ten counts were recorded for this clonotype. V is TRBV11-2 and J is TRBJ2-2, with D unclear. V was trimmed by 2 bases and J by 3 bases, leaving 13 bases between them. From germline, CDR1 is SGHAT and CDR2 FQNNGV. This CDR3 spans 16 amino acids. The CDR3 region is CASSLMDGPYTGELFF. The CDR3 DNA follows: TGTGCCAGCAGCTTAATGGACGGTCCTTACACCGGGGAGCTGTTTTTT.

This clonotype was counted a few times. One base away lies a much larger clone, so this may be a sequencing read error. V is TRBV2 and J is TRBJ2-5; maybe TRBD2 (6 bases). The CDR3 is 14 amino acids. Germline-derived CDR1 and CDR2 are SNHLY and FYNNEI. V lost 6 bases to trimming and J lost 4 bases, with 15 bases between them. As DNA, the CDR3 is TGTGCCAGCAGCCCAGTGGGAGGAGGAGAGACCCAGTACTTC. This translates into CASSPVGGGETQYF.

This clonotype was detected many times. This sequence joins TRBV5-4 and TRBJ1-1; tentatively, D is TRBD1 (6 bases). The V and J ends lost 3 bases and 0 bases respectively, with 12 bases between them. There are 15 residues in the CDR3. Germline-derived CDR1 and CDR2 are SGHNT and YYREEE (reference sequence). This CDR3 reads CASSSTGPLNTEAFF. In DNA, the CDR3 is TGTGCCAGCAGCTCAACAGGGCCGCTGAACACTGAAGCTTTCTTT.

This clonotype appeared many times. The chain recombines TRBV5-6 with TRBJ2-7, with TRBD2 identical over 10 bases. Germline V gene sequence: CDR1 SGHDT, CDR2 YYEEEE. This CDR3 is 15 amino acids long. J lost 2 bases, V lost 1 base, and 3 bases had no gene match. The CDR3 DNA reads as TGTGCCAGCAGCTTGTATCTAGCGGGGGCCTACGAGCAGTACTTC. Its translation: CASSLYLAGAYEQYF.

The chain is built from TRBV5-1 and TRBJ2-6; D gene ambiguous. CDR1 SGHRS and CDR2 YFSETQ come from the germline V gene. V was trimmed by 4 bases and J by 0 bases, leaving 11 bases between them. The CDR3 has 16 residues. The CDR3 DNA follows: TGCGCCAGCAGCAGGACCTTTAGCTCTGGGGCCAACGTCCTGACTTTC. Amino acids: CASSRTFSSGANVLTF.

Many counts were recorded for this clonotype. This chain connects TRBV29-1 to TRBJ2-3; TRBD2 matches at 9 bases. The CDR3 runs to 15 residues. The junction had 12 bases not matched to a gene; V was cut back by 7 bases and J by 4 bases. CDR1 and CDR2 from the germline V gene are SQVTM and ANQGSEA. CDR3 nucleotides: TGCAGCGGGAAAGGGACTAGCATTTTAGCAGATACGCAGTATTTT. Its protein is CSGKGTSILADTQYF.

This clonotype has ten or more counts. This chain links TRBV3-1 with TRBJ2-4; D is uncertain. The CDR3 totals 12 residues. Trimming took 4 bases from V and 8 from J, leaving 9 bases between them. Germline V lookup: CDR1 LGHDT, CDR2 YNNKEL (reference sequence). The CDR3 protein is CASSLTQDIQYF. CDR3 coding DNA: TGTGCCAGCAGCCTGACTCAAGACATTCAGTACTTC.

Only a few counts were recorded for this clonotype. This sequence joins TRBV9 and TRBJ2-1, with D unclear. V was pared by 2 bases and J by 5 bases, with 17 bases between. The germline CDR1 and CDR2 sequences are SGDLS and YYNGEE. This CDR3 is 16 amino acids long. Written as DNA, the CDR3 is TGTGCCAGCAGCGTTAAGGCGCTAGTGGCTGACAATGAGCAGTTCTTC. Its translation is CASSVKALVADNEQFF.

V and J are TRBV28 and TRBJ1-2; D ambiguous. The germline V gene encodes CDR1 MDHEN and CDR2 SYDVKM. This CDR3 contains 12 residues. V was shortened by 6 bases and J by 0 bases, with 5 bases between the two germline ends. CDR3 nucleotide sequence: TGTGCCAGCAGAGACACTAACTATGGCTACACCTTC. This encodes CASRDTNYGYTF.

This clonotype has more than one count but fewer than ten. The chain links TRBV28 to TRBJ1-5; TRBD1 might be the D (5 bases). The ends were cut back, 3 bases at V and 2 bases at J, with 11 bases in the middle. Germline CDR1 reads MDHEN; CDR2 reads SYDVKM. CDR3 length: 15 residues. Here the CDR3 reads CASSFGGEGNQPQHF. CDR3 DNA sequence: TGTGCCAGCAGTTTTGGGGGAGAGGGCAATCAGCCCCAGCATTTT.